This T cell receptor (beta chain) came from a study of cytomegalovirus exposure and HLA in healthy donors. General study points: Rarity held for most TCR sequences, but there were some public TCRs that occurred in many donors. Reportedly, diagnosis of cytomegalovirus status by the classifier showed high specificity and sensitivity. The authors enumerated some 170 TCR beta chains as linked to cytomegalovirus.

Concerning this clone: Its antigen remains unidentified.

The donors belonged to the approximately 110-subject validation cohort, separate from the roughly 670-subject first cohort. TCRdb's table, derived via immunoSEQ multiplex PCR, lists solely in-frame clones and lacks some. The sample yields approximately 100,000 clones, about 88% seen once. Looked up from germline, CDR1 is SNHLY and CDR2 is FYNNEI. Trimming at V came to 6 bases and at J to 5 bases, leaving 4 bases not matched to a gene. The CDR3 sequence is 13 residues long. The genes are TRBV2 and TRBJ2-1, with 7 positions matching TRBD1. Sequenced sample: PBMCs. The source is a woman under 30 in good health and CMV-seronegative. This chain's CDR3 is CASRGTANNEQFF. The CDR3 DNA reads TGTGCCAGCAGGGGGACAGCGAACAATGAGCAGTTCTTC.